A single sample is the source of the 22 T cell receptor beta chains below, sequenced in a study of OX40 agonist ivuxolimab in advanced cancers. Clones were sequenced by immunoSEQ multiplex PCR, and TCRdb holds only the in-frame ones, with some missing. The table lists tens of thousands of clones, 85% to 90% of them singletons. Sequencing was performed on CD4+ or CD8+ T cells sorted from blood, taken in a trial of the OX40 agonist ivuxolimab. Every receptor here comes from an adult with an advanced solid tumor such as melanoma, head and neck, liver or kidney cancer.

The chain couples TRBV9 to TRBJ2-2, with no clear D. Trimming removed 5 bases at V and 1 base at J, with 3 bases between. This CDR3 is 12 amino acids long. Germline values: CDR1 SGDLS, CDR2 YYNGEE. CDR3 DNA sequence: TGTGCCAGCAGTGAGAACACCGGGGAGCTGTTTTTT. It is translated as CASSENTGELFF.

The chain joins TRBV12-5 to TRBJ2-2, with D perhaps TRBD1 or TRBD2 (5 bases each). V lost 0 bases to trimming and J lost 0 bases, with 11 bases between them. The germline gives CDR1 LGHNT, CDR2 FRNRAP. The CDR3 consists of 17 residues. The CDR3 is CASGLVLEGSNTGELFF. CDR3 DNA: TGTGCTAGTGGTTTGGTACTTGAGGGGTCGAACACCGGGGAGCTGTTTTTT.

Concerning this clone: This CDR3 is also generated by other DNA sequences in the sample. The rearrangement joins TRBV27 to TRBJ2-7; D is perhaps TRBD2 (6 bases). In germline, CDR1 is MNHEY, CDR2 SMNVEV (reference sequence). This CDR3 is 15 amino acids long. V lost 2 bases to trimming and J lost 2 bases, with 13 bases between them. In DNA, the CDR3 is TGTGCCAGCAGTTTAGCGGGGTCAGGAACCTACGAGCAGTACTTC. It yields the protein CASSLAGSGTYEQYF.

This sequence joins TRBV2 and TRBJ2-3; 11 bases align to TRBD2. V trimming: 5 bases; J trimming: 2 bases; junction bases outside the gene matches: 6. CDR1 is SNHLY, CDR2 FYNNEI, per germline. The CDR3 contains 16 residues. In nucleotides, the CDR3 is TGTGCCAGCAGTCTTCGGACTAGCGGGTACACAGATACGCAGTATTTT. Amino acid sequence: CASSLRTSGYTDTQYF.

A remark on this clone: An end of the junction differs from the germline gene, which may be a read error. The chain links TRBV6-5 to TRBJ2-7; D remains ambiguous. The CDR3 has 13 residues. Germline V gene data show CDR1 as MNHEY and CDR2 as SVGAGI. CDR3 protein: CASSYASSSEQYF. The CDR3, as DNA: TGTGCCAGCAGTTACGCGAGCTCCTCCGAGCAGTACTTC.

The chain is built from TRBV19 and TRBJ2-1; TRBD2 might be the D (6 bases). This CDR3 spans 15 amino acids. V was trimmed by 5 bases and J by 5 bases, leaving 16 bases between them. Germline V gene data show CDR1 as LNHDA and CDR2 as SQIVND (reference sequence). The CDR3 loop is CASSPWGDSHNEQFF. The CDR3, as DNA: TGTGCCAGTAGTCCTTGGGGGGATAGTCACAATGAGCAGTTCTTC.

This clone was seen a few times. The chain employs TRBV5-4 and TRBJ1-2, with 8 bases matching TRBD1. Germline CDR1 SGHNT, CDR2 YYREEE (reference sequence). This CDR3 region has 15 residues. V lost 3 bases and J lost 4; bases outside the gene matches: 8. Here the CDR3 DNA reads TGTGCCAGCAGCTCAGAGGACAGGGTGCTCTATGGCTACACCTTC. It encodes CASSSEDRVLYGYTF.

V gene TRBV7-9 combines with J gene TRBJ1-1; possible D gene TRBD1, 5 bases. The length of the CDR3 is 13 residues. Germline V CDR1 and CDR2: SEHNR, FQNEAQ (reference sequence). Trimming shortened V by 8 bases and J by 2 bases, and 12 bases separated the two germline ends. CDR3 sequence (DNA): TGTGCCAGCGCCGTTGGGGGTAACACTGAAGCTTTCTTT. This codes for CASAVGGNTEAFF.

CDR3 coding DNA: TGTGCCAGCAGCACCAGCCCAAGCGGGAGCTCCTACGAGCAGTACTTC. It is translated as CASSTSPSGSSYEQYF. The gene calls are TRBV7-9 and TRBJ2-7; TRBD2 agrees at 8 bases. J gave up 0 bases and V 5 bases, and 9 bases lay outside the gene matches. Germline V lookup: CDR1 SEHNR, CDR2 FQNEAQ (reference sequence). CDR3 length: 16 amino acids.

The genes are TRBV30 and TRBJ2-7, with 9 bases fitting TRBD1. The V and J ends lost 3 bases and 4 bases, in that order; junction bases with no gene match: 7. Germline V gene sequence: CDR1 GTSNPN, CDR2 SVGIG (reference sequence). The CDR3 consists of 14 residues. The CDR3 sequence: CAWSAGTGSYEQYF. CDR3 bases: TGTGCCTGGAGCGCCGGGACAGGGAGTTACGAGCAGTACTTC.

V usage is TRBV4-2 and J usage is TRBJ1-1; 7 positions match TRBD1. This CDR3 is 16 amino acids long. Germline V CDR1 and CDR2: LGHNA, YNFKEQ. V trimming: 4 bases; J trimming: 0 bases; junction bases outside the gene matches: 8. CDR3 bases: TGTGCCAGCAGCCTACTAACCGGGACAGTGAACACTGAAGCTTTCTTT. It codes for CASSLLTGTVNTEAFF.

This clone was observed once. The chain carries TRBV2 and TRBJ1-5; maybe TRBD1 (5 bases). Germline V lookup: CDR1 SNHLY, CDR2 FYNNEI. This CDR3 is 16 amino acids long. Trimming took off 0 bases at V and 0 bases at J, with 9 bases between the two ends. CDR3 residues: CASSEAGVYSNQPQHF. CDR3 nucleotide sequence: TGTGCCAGCAGTGAAGCAGGGGTTTATAGCAATCAGCCCCAGCATTTT.

The chain is built from TRBV7-9 and TRBJ1-4; D remains unclear. Per the germline V gene, CDR1 is SEHNR and CDR2 is FQNEAQ (reference sequence). Trimming took off 1 base at V and 8 bases at J, with 11 bases between the two ends. The CDR3 sequence is 14 residues long. This CDR3 reads CASSLVGMEEKLFF. The CDR3 DNA reads TGTGCCAGCAGCTTAGTGGGGATGGAAGAAAAACTGTTTTTT. The entire variable domain, with the rest obtained from reference TRBV7-9 and TRBJ1-4, is as follows: DTGVSQNPRHKITKRGQNVTFRCDPISEHNRLYWYRQTLGQGPEFLTYFQNEAQLEKSRLLSDRFSAERPKGSFSTLEIQRTEQGDSAMYLCASSLVGMEEKLFFGSGTQLSVL.

The rearrangement joins TRBV11-2 to TRBJ1-1; D is uncertain. Germline V CDR1 and CDR2: SGHAT, FQNNGV. This CDR3 comprises 12 residues. V dropped 6 bases and J dropped 5 bases, with 10 bases sitting between them. The CDR3 nucleotides are TGTGCCAGCAGTCCAGACGGAACTGAAGCTTTCTTT. This gives the protein CASSPDGTEAFF. The full variable domain, its missing parts supplied by reference TRBV11-2 and TRBJ1-1, is EAGVAQSPRYKIIEKRQSVAFWCNPISGHATLYWYQQILGQGPKLLIQFQNNGVVDDSQLPKDRFSAERLKGVDSTLKIQPAKLEDSAVYLCASSPDGTEAFFGQGTRLTVV.

The genes are TRBV4-3 and TRBJ1-2, with a tentative D call TRBD1 (6 bases). The CDR3 has 15 amino acids. V gave up 0 bases and J gave up 4 bases, with 12 bases separating them. Germline CDR1 and CDR2: LGHNA and YSLEER. CDR3 nucleotide sequence: TGCGCCAGCAGCCAAGATGGGGACACCTTCTATGGCTACACCTTC. This encodes CASSQDGDTFYGYTF.

The CDR3 nucleotides are TGCGCCAGCAGCCAACCCATACCGGGACTAGCGGCTCCTCCCTACAATGAGCAGTTCTTC. Amino acids: CASSQPIPGLAAPPYNEQFF. This chain uses TRBV4-3 with TRBJ2-1, with 11 bases fitting TRBD2. J lost 2 bases, V lost 2 bases, and 14 bases had no gene match. The CDR3 covers 20 residues. Per the germline V gene, CDR1 is LGHNA and CDR2 is YSLEER.

The V gene is TRBV14, the J gene TRBJ2-5; 10 bases agree with TRBD2. The CDR3 extends over 16 amino acids. Trimming removed 2 bases from V and 10 bases from J; junction bases left unmatched: 13. Germline CDR1 is SGHDN and CDR2 is FVKESK. This chain's CDR3 is CASSQPSSGGPWIQYF. The DNA for the CDR3 is TGTGCCAGCAGCCAACCTTCTAGCGGGGGCCCGTGGATCCAGTACTTC.

The DNA of the CDR3 is TGCGCCAGCAGCCGTGGGACAGGCCGCTCCTACGAGCAGTACTTC. Translated, it gives CASSRGTGRSYEQYF. V usage is TRBV4-3 and J usage is TRBJ2-7; 8 bases are shared with TRBD1. With 4 bases clipped from V and 0 bases from J, the junction kept 5 bases outside the gene matches. From germline, CDR1 is LGHNA and CDR2 YSLEER. The CDR3 is 15 amino acids.

In DNA, the CDR3 is TGTGCCAGCAGCACGAACCTCGCCACCGGGGAGCTGTTTTTT. Its protein is CASSTNLATGELFF. This chain joins TRBV7-3 and TRBJ2-2; D not resolved. CDR1 SGHTA and CDR2 FQGTGA come from the germline V gene. There are 14 residues in the CDR3. The germline V and J ends were trimmed by 5 bases and 4 bases, with 11 bases remaining between them.

The chain carries TRBV9 and TRBJ2-2; either TRBD1 or TRBD2 may fit D (6 bases each). The CDR3 has 15 amino acids. Germline CDR1 reads SGDLS; CDR2 reads YYNGEE. V lost 0 bases, J lost 4 bases, and 10 bases lay in between. The CDR3 is CASSVEGGGTGELFF. In nucleotides, the CDR3 is TGTGCCAGCAGCGTAGAAGGGGGAGGCACCGGGGAGCTGTTTTTT.

This chain joins TRBV28 and TRBJ1-2; D might be TRBD1 (5 bases). The V and J ends lost 8 bases and 1 base respectively, with 20 bases between them. There are 16 residues in the CDR3. Germline V lookup: CDR1 MDHEN, CDR2 SYDVKM. In nucleotides, the CDR3 is TGTGCCAGCGCACCAAGCCGGGACGACGTTAACTATGGCTACACCTTC. This encodes CASAPSRDDVNYGYTF.

V usage is TRBV5-6 and J usage is TRBJ2-3; either TRBD1 or TRBD2 may supply D (5 bases each). CDR1 and CDR2 from the germline V gene are SGHDT and YYEEEE. The V end lost 4 bases, the J end lost 2 bases, and 11 bases lay between the germline ends. This CDR3 is 14 amino acids long. CDR3 sequence (DNA): TGTGCCAGCAGCCTTGGGACCACCACAGATACGCAGTATTTT. It is translated as CASSLGTTTDTQYF.